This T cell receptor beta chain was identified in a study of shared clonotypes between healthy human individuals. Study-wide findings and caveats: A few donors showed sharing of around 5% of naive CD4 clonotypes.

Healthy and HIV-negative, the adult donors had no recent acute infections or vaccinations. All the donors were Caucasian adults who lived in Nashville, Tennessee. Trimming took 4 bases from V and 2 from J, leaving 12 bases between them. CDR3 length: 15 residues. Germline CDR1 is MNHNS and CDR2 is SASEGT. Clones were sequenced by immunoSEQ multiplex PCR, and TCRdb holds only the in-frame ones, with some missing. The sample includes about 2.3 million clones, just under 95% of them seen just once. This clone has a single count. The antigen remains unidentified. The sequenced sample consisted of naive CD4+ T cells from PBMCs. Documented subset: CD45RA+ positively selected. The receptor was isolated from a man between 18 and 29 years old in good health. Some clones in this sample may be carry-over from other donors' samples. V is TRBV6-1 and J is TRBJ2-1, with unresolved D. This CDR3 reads CASSVLDPAYNEQFF. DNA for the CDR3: TGTGCCAGCAGTGTTCTAGATCCGGCCTACAATGAGCAGTTCTTC.